The 11 T cell receptor beta chains below all came from one sample that was sequenced in a study of cytomegalovirus exposure and HLA in healthy donors. PCR employed 60 Vbeta and 13 Jbeta primers. Profiling relied on immunoSEQ multiplex PCR, and the TCRdb table lists in-frame clones only, not all of them. This sample has around 200,000 clones, with 65% to 90% found just once. Input material: PBMCs. Receptors were obtained from a girl between 2 and 10 years old in good health and CMV-seropositive.

The chain employs TRBV19 and TRBJ1-4, with unresolved D. This CDR3 region has 14 residues. The germline V gene encodes CDR1 LNHDA and CDR2 SQIVND (reference sequence). Trimming removed 7 bases from V and 4 bases from J, with 13 bases in between. Here the CDR3 reads CASNPAGLNEKLFF. CDR3 in DNA: TGTGCCAGTAACCCCGCGGGCCTTAATGAAAAACTGTTTTTT.

The chain uses TRBV11-2 and TRBJ1-4, with a weak D call TRBD1 (6 bases). This CDR3 contains 14 residues. From germline, CDR1 is SGHAT and CDR2 FQNNGV. The V end was cut by 5 bases, the J end by 2 bases, with 9 bases between. The CDR3 DNA reads as TGTGCCAGCAGCAACAGGGCGACTAATGAAAAACTGTTTTTT. Translated: CASSNRATNEKLFF.

The rearrangement joins TRBV7-6 to TRBJ2-1, with 12 positions matching TRBD1. Trimming at V came to 5 bases and at J to 8 bases, leaving 10 bases not matched to a gene. CDR3 length equals 16 residues. Looked up from germline, CDR1 is SGHVS and CDR2 is FNYEAQ. In DNA form, the CDR3 reads TGTGCCAGCAGCCAAAGGGACAGGGGGCGTCGCGATGAGCAGTTCTTC. Translation: CASSQRDRGRRDEQFF.

The chain combines TRBV12-5 with TRBJ2-6, with 9 nucleotides matching TRBD2. The CDR3 totals 20 residues. With 0 bases clipped from V and 4 bases from J, the junction kept 13 bases outside the gene matches. CDR1 is LGHNT and CDR2 is FRNRAP in the germline V gene. The CDR3 is CASGLVFDAGGPGGANVLTF. Here the CDR3 DNA reads TGTGCTAGTGGTTTGGTATTTGACGCGGGAGGGCCGGGGGGGGCCAACGTCCTGACTTTC. Looking up the rest from reference TRBV12-5 and TRBJ2-6 gives the full variable domain: DARVTQTPRHKVTEMGQEVTMRCQPILGHNTVFWYRQTMMQGLELLAYFRNRAPLDDSGMPKDRFSAEMPDATLATLKIQPSEPRDSAVYFCASGLVFDAGGPGGANVLTFGAGSRLTVL.

The chain uses TRBV5-1 and TRBJ2-7; 10 nucleotides line up with TRBD1. The CDR3 has 19 amino acids. Per the germline V gene, CDR1 is SGHRS and CDR2 is YFSETQ. With 0 bases clipped from V and 5 bases from J, the junction kept 17 bases outside the gene matches. The CDR3 DNA follows: TGCGCCAGCAGCTTGGAACGTTTGGTGGGGACAGGGGTGGACCACGAGCAGTACTTC. It encodes CASSLERLVGTGVDHEQYF.

The CDR3 region is CASSSRGTSAYNEQFF. In DNA, the CDR3 is TGCGCCAGCAGCTCCCGGGGGACTAGCGCGTACAATGAGCAGTTCTTC. The chain combines TRBV5-1 with TRBJ2-1; 10 bases match TRBD2. The V gene end was trimmed by 3 bases and the J gene end by 4 bases; junction bases not matched to a gene: 7. CDR3 length equals 16 residues. Germline V gene data show CDR1 as SGHRS and CDR2 as YFSETQ. Full variable domain (outside the CDR3, taken from reference TRBV5-1 and TRBJ2-1): KAGVTQTPRYLIKTRGQQVTLSCSPISGHRSVSWYQQTPGQGLQFLFEYFSETQRNKGNFPGRFSGRQFSNSRSEMNVSTLELGDSALYLCASSSRGTSAYNEQFFGPGTRLTVL.

The chain uses TRBV28 and TRBJ1-1, with D tentatively TRBD1 (6 bases). Trimming cost V 2 bases and J 4 bases, with 11 bases left between them. Germline V gene sequence: CDR1 MDHEN, CDR2 SYDVKM. The CDR3 is made up of 14 amino acids. In nucleotides, the CDR3 is TGTGCCAGCAGTTTAACAGGGATAAGCACTGAAGCTTTCTTT. As protein: CASSLTGISTEAFF.

The V call is TRBV5-6, the J call TRBJ1-1; possible D gene TRBD1, 5 bases. This CDR3 region has 13 residues. With 2 bases removed from V and 5 bases from J, the gap between germline ends came to 10 bases. Germline V gene data show CDR1 as SGHDT and CDR2 as YYEEEE. The CDR3 loop reads CASSLRRVTEAFF. The CDR3 DNA sequence: TGTGCCAGCAGCTTACGCAGGGTGACTGAAGCTTTCTTT.

This rearrangement joins TRBV6-5 to TRBJ2-7; unclear D gene. V shed 8 bases and J shed 5 bases, with 16 bases lying between them. The CDR3 extends over 13 amino acids. CDR1 is MNHEY and CDR2 is SVGAGI in the germline V gene. CDR3 DNA sequence: TGTGCCAGCGCTGATGTCAATGGCCACGAGCAGTACTTC. It codes for CASADVNGHEQYF.

J is TRBJ1-1 and V is TRBV5-1; 11 positions agree with TRBD1. Trimming took 3 bases from V and 5 from J; bases not matched to a gene: 6. This CDR3 has 15 amino acids. Germline V lookup: CDR1 SGHRS, CDR2 YFSETQ. The DNA of the CDR3 is TGCGCCAGCAGCTCTGAGGGACAGGGGGGAACTGAAGCTTTCTTT. It yields the protein CASSSEGQGGTEAFF.

On this clone itself: At one end, the junction sequence differs from germline, possibly due to a read error. The gene calls are TRBV5-4 and TRBJ1-2; D is ambiguous. Germline loops: CDR1 SGHNT, CDR2 YYREEE (reference sequence). The CDR3 is made up of 14 amino acids. The CDR3 region is CASSLEGSPLLPLF. CDR3 DNA sequence: TGTGCCAGCAGCCTAGAGGGCAGTCCACTTCTCCCCCTCTTC.